The rows below give T cell receptor beta chains drawn from one sample of a study of blood T cell repertoires in COVID-19. Sequenced by immunoSEQ multiplex PCR; TCRdb stores in-frame clones only, minus some. The table includes approximately 92,000 clones, around four fifths detected once. Sequenced input: peripheral blood. All receptors come from a man in his fifties or sixties with acute or convalescent COVID-19. The CDR3 runs from the conserved cysteine through the conserved F or W. A D gene is named only where the DNA matches it firmly. Size is omitted from some rows. Given values are once, few, many or a class for expanded clones.

v_call	j_call	cdr3_length	clone_size	d_call	cdr3_aa	cdr3_nt
TRBV10-3	TRBJ1-2	15	once	.	CAISEGLGHNYGYTF	TGTGCCATCAGTGAGGGACTTGGCCATAACTATGGCTACACCTTC
TRBV29-1	TRBJ2-2	12	.	.	CSVGDSAGELFF	TGCAGCGTTGGTGATTCAGCCGGGGAGCTGTTTTTT
TRBV19	TRBJ1-1	16	.	.	CASSIPYSTRDTEAFF	TGTGCCAGTAGTATCCCCTACTCCACCCGGGACACTGAAGCTTTCTTT
TRBV11-3	TRBJ1-1	14	few	TRBD1	CASSLDRGSTEAFF	TGTGCCAGCAGCCTTGACAGGGGCTCCACTGAAGCTTTCTTT
TRBV6-5	TRBJ1-2	13	.	.	CASSTRVDYGYTF	TGTGCCAGCAGCACCCGGGTGGACTATGGCTACACCTTC
TRBV4-3	TRBJ2-2	17	.	.	CASSQDFGSGNTGELFF	TGCGCCAGCAGCCAAGATTTTGGTAGCGGGAACACCGGGGAGCTGTTTTTT
TRBV30	TRBJ2-7	14	.	TRBD1	CAWSGQGASLEQYF	TGTGCCTGGAGTGGTCAGGGGGCCTCTCTCGAGCAGTACTTC
TRBV30	TRBJ2-3	14	.	.	CAWSARHSTDTQYF	TGTGCCTGGAGTGCGAGACACAGCACAGATACGCAGTATTTT
TRBV18	TRBJ2-1	17	once	TRBD1	CASSSSSGTGADGTQFF	TGTGCCAGCTCATCTTCCTCCGGGACAGGGGCAGATGGGACGCAGTTCTTC
TRBV10-2	TRBJ2-2	13	.	TRBD1	CASSGQGVGELFF	TGCGCCAGCAGTGGACAGGGGGTCGGGGAGCTGTTTTTT
TRBV7-2	TRBJ2-5	15	.	TRBD2	CASSRTSGGAQTQYF	TGTGCCAGCAGCCGTACTAGCGGGGGGGCCCAGACCCAGTACTTC
TRBV18	TRBJ2-7	15	few	TRBD2	CASSPSGAGDREQYF	TGTGCCAGCTCCCCGAGTGGAGCGGGAGATCGGGAGCAGTACTTC
TRBV5-1	TRBJ2-2	14	.	.	CASSPLPNTGELFF	TGCGCCAGCAGCCCACTACCGAACACCGGGGAGCTGTTTTTT
TRBV27	TRBJ1-2	14	.	.	CASSSRTLNYGYTF	TGTGCCAGCAGTTCCCGGACACTTAACTATGGCTACACCTTC
TRBV7-9	TRBJ2-7	15	.	TRBD1	CASSPPGTVVVEQYF	TGTGCCAGCAGCCCCCCCGGGACAGTGGTCGTCGAGCAGTACTTC
TRBV12-3/TRBV12-4	TRBJ1-2	13	.	.	CASSLRGAYGYTF	TGTGCCAGCAGTTTAAGGGGTGCCTATGGCTACACCTTC
TRBV14	TRBJ1-2	15	many	.	CASSQRDRPIYGYTF	TGTGCCAGCAGCCAGAGAGACAGGCCAATCTATGGCTACACCTTC
TRBV2	TRBJ2-2	14	.	TRBD2	CARGGTSSTGELFF	TGTGCCAGGGGAGGGACTAGCAGCACCGGGGAGCTGTTTTTT
TRBV11-2	TRBJ1-5	14	.	.	CASSLGSAAEPQHF	TGTGCCAGCAGCTTAGGGTCCGCGGCAGAGCCCCAGCATTTT
TRBV18	TRBJ2-2	14	.	.	CASSPNADSGELFF	TGTGCCAGCTCACCTAACGCAGACTCCGGGGAGCTGTTTTTT
TRBV6-1	TRBJ2-1	17	.	TRBD1	CASSGNTGTGEDNEQFF	TGTGCCAGCAGTGGCAATACCGGGACAGGGGAGGACAATGAGCAGTTCTTC
TRBV28	TRBJ2-2	15	.	TRBD1	CASSFLQGDTGELFF	TGTGCCAGCAGTTTCCTACAGGGGGACACCGGGGAGCTGTTTTTT
TRBV7-2	TRBJ1-1	14	.	.	CASSLAGAHTEAFF	TGTGCCAGCAGCTTGGCGGGGGCGCACACTGAAGCTTTCTTT
TRBV19	TRBJ2-5	18	.	.	CAKGPPMAGRLVLETQYF	TGTGCCAAAGGCCCCCCTATGGCCGGGAGACTAGTTTTAGAGACCCAGTACTTC
TRBV7-9	TRBJ1-3	15	.	.	CASSLGEISGNTIYF	TGTGCCAGCAGCTTAGGCGAAATCTCTGGAAACACCATATATTTT
TRBV3-1/TRBV3-2	TRBJ2-2	14	.	TRBD1	CASSPGTGAGELFF	TGTGCCAGCAGCCCGGGGACAGGGGCCGGGGAGCTGTTTTTT
TRBV6-5	TRBJ2-7	12	once	.	CASSPGPYEQYF	TGTGCCAGCAGTCCAGGGCCCTACGAGCAGTACTTC
TRBV6-6	TRBJ2-5	16	.	TRBD1	CASSYAGQGKRETQYF	TGTGCCAGCAGTTACGCCGGACAGGGAAAAAGGGAGACCCAGTACTTC
TRBV5-4	TRBJ2-6	15	.	TRBD1	CASSSQGSGANVLTF	TGTGCCAGCAGCTCACAGGGGTCTGGGGCCAACGTCCTGACTTTC
TRBV30	TRBJ1-5	13	.	.	CAWSTGNEGPQHF	TGTGCCTGGAGTACCGGAAACGAGGGGCCCCAGCATTTT
TRBV4-3	TRBJ2-6	18	.	.	CASSQEVQGRSGANVLTF	TGCGCCAGCAGCCAAGAGGTACAGGGGAGGTCTGGGGCCAACGTCCTGACTTTC
TRBV12-3/TRBV12-4	TRBJ2-7	13	.	.	CASSSGLPYEQYF	TGTGCCAGCAGTTCCGGACTGCCCTACGAGCAGTACTTC